One T cell receptor (beta chain) is described in this entry. Its antigen is unknown. One base away there is no much larger clone; base qualities are not given. The CDR3, cysteine through phenylalanine, is 21 amino acids long. This entry keeps only the CDR3 DNA: 63 bases, framed from base 1. Trimming takes 0 bases off V and 2 bases off J; junction bases not matched to a gene: 13. CDR1 and CDR2 (WNHNN, SYGVQD) derive from the germline V gene (reference sequence). TCR CDR3 regions were amplified from genomic DNA by multiplex PCR using the deep immunoSEQ assay. Extracted genomic DNA from each cell subset was distributed evenly across all wells of several immunoSEQ 96-well plates, and each plate was treated as a replicate. For sorted subsets, each replicate PCR was loaded with 200 ng genomic DNA, equivalent to about 33,000 T cell genomes. Purified libraries were quantified with a Qubit 3.0 fluorometer, sized on a Bioanalyzer 2100, and re-quantified with the KAPA Library Quantification kit. A separate single-read 150-cycle Illumina NextSeq 550 flow cell was used to sequence each immunoSEQ 96-well plate. The source study handled its data this way. Because the immunoSEQ output included only junctional sequences and no quality scores, the filtering could not be the same as the filtering used for full-length reads. Sequences were annotated with PyIR, a Python wrapper for IgBLAST v1.9, and V/J genes and CDR3 were assigned using IMGT germline references. Reads were removed for weak V/J assignments (E-value above 1e-6), missing CDR3, stop codons, out-of-frame junctions, or ambiguous translated residues. V3J clonotypes were defined as sequences sharing an identical inferred V gene, J gene, and CDR3 amino acid sequence. Percentage overlap between repertoires was calculated by dividing the number of shared unique clonotypes by the size of the smaller repertoire. RTK rarefaction, the Chao1 estimator, and Recon v2.1 estimates of unobserved clonotypes were used to assess repertoire richness. Generation probabilities for all TCRbeta clonotypes obtained by the gDNA method from a handful of donors were computed using OLGA. What TCRdb holds here is the immuneACCESS table cut down to in-frame rearrangements. Part of the clones is not present; checked against another copy, under half of the missing clones reflect an unresolved V gene, and the others are unexplained. D and trimming were read from the DNA, whereas the V and J calls and clone size are those reported in that table. Recorded for this sample are about 680,000 clones; 74% of them occurred a single time. The ten largest clones add up to 1.5% to 2% of the sample.

This specimen comes from a study of shared clonotypes between healthy human individuals (TCRdb year 2020). Study-level background: The cohort included three men and a couple of women between 18 and 49 years of age. For each donor, CD4 naive and CD4 memory were each given three plates, CD8 naive was given two plates, and CD8 memory was given one plate. Blood TCR repertoires of roughly five healthy adults were deeply sequenced to estimate repertoire size and the extent of clonotype sharing between individuals. To increase sequencing depth and limit assay-specific biases, TCR repertoire library preparation and sequencing were carried out by different laboratories using diverse techniques. Per donor, leukapheresis produced somewhere between about 0.9 and 9.5 billion PBMCs. Points the paper makes about the study in general: Across a few donors, approximately 4.6% of naive CD4, approximately 3.5% of naive CD8, under 2.5% of memory CD4, and roughly 0.41% of memory CD8 clonotypes were shared. Incomplete sequencing was indicated by rarefaction of sorted-subset datasets, despite the large sequencing depth. Compared with non-shared clonotypes, clonotypes shared by all four sorted-subset donors had higher generation probabilities. Because the study included a small number of donors, the genetic and exposure-history diversity represented was limited. Sampling was restricted to blood, and TCR repertoires in tissue are likely to differ from TCR repertoires in blood. Based on pairwise subsampling, the degree of clonotype sharing among donors was expected to be affected by sequencing depth. Naive subsets generally had larger estimated clonotype richness than memory subsets did.

Donors were healthy HIV-negative adults with no recently reported acute infections or vaccinations. Only Caucasian adults living in Nashville, Tennessee, USA were represented among the donors. Magnetic negative selection was used to enrich CD4+ T cells, after which naive cells were positively selected on CD45RA and the negative fraction became the memory subset. Blood was obtained by leukapheresis, after which PBMCs were separated by Ficoll-Histopaque density gradient centrifugation and cryopreserved in liquid nitrogen vapor phase. Purity and quantity of every magnetically sorted T cell population were checked by analytical flow cytometry. Genomic DNA was isolated from every sorted fraction and measured by UV absorbance on a Nanodrop 2000c.

The V and J genes are TRBV10-1 and TRBJ2-7; the junction holds 16 bases that match TRBD2. Source material: memory CD4+ T cells sorted from blood. According to the study, the label for this sample's cell subset or site signals: CD45RA-negative fraction. This clonotype was obtained from a woman in her 30s in good health. The CDR3 region has the sequence CASSESGTSGRDPRETYEQYF. The nucleotide sequence is TGCGCCAGCAGTGAGTCAGGGACTAGCGGGAGGGACCCGCGGGAGACCTACGAGCAGTACTTC.